The 8 T cell receptor beta chains below all came from one sample that was sequenced in a study of technical replicates of blood from four donors. Repertoires were generated with immunoSEQ multiplex PCR, while TCRdb's copy carries only in-frame clones and drops some. Of 55,000 to 75,000 clones listed, about 95% are singletons. Sequencing was carried out using PBMCs. Source of these receptors: a human donor in good health. Some clones in this sample may be carry-over from other donors' samples.

The chain has TRBV2 and TRBJ2-7; D not resolved. The CDR3 spans 14 residues. The germline V gene has CDR1 SNHLY and CDR2 FYNNEI. Trimming took 4 bases from V and 0 from J, leaving 10 bases between them. CDR3 sequence reads: CASSVSLLSYEQYF. CDR3 nucleotide sequence: TGTGCCAGCAGTGTTAGTCTCCTCTCCTACGAGCAGTACTTC.

This chain links TRBV5-6 with TRBJ2-7; tentative D call: TRBD1 (5 bases). Germline CDR1 and CDR2: SGHDT and YYEEEE. The V end was cut by 4 bases, the J end by 5 bases, with 19 bases between. This CDR3 has 15 residues. The DNA of the CDR3 is TGTGCCAGCAGCCCGGACCCAGGGCGATGGAACGAGCAGTACTTC. Residues: CASSPDPGRWNEQYF.

The J gene is TRBJ2-3, the V gene TRBV5-1; the D is unclear. Per germline, CDR1 SGHRS and CDR2 YFSETQ. This CDR3 region has 14 residues. With 4 bases removed from V and 5 bases from J, the gap between germline ends came to 14 bases. The CDR3 nucleotides are TGCGCCAGCAGCCGCCAATTAGATAGAGATACGCAGTATTTT. Translating it yields CASSRQLDRDTQYF.

This clone was seen only once. The chain joins TRBV11-3 to TRBJ1-5; 8 bases map to TRBD1. Germline CDR1 SGHNT, CDR2 YENEEA. The CDR3 length is 13 residues. V lost 10 bases, J lost 2 bases, and 4 bases stayed unmatched. CDR3 nucleotide sequence: TGTGCCAAACAGGGGGGACGCAATCAGCCCCAGCATTTT. Protein: CAKQGGRNQPQHF.

The rearrangement joins TRBV9 to TRBJ1-4; D is perhaps TRBD1 (5 bases). CDR3 size: 14 residues. Between the trimmed V and J ends, which lost 4 bases and 3 bases, there was a span of 10 bases. Germline values: CDR1 SGDLS, CDR2 YYNGEE. The CDR3 loop is CASSPRGPNEKLFF. The DNA of the CDR3 is TGTGCCAGCAGCCCGCGGGGCCCTAATGAAAAACTGTTTTTT. Supplemented by reference TRBV9 and TRBJ1-4, the full variable domain reads DSGVTQTPKHLITATGQRVTLRCSPRSGDLSVYWYQQSLDQGLQFLIQYYNGEERAKGNILERFSAQQFPDLHSELNLSSLELGDSALYFCASSPRGPNEKLFFGSGTQLSVL.

The rearrangement uses TRBV9 and TRBJ2-3; D gene ambiguous. V gave up 3 bases and J gave up 1 base, with 18 bases separating them. This CDR3 has 17 residues. Per germline, CDR1 SGDLS and CDR2 YYNGEE. The CDR3 reads CASSAGSAKLGTDTQYF. CDR3 nucleotides: TGTGCCAGCAGCGCCGGGTCAGCTAAACTCGGCACAGATACGCAGTATTTT.

The gene calls are TRBV5-1 and TRBJ1-1, with D possibly being TRBD1 (5 bases). With 7 bases removed from V and 4 bases from J, the gap between germline ends came to 17 bases. There are 14 residues in the CDR3. CDR1 is SGHRS and CDR2 is YFSETQ in the germline V gene. The CDR3 sequence is CASSLGGGITEAFF. CDR3 DNA: TGCGCCAGCTCCCTTGGGGGAGGCATCACTGAAGCTTTCTTT.

This rearrangement joins TRBV4-1 to TRBJ1-1; a possible D gene is TRBD1 (5 bases). CDR3 length equals 13 residues. V lost 4 bases and J 2 bases, leaving 8 bases between the germline ends. Germline V gene data show CDR1 as MGHRA and CDR2 as YSYEKL. The CDR3 is CASSRQSNTEAFF. CDR3 in DNA: TGCGCCAGCAGCCGACAGAGTAACACTGAAGCTTTCTTT.